One and the same sample provided the 20 T cell receptor beta chains below, sequenced in a study. TCRdb redid the calling of the RT-PCR reads with MiXCR, one entry per CDR3 protein. The profile shows hundreds of thousands of distinct CDR3 sequences, around 14% of them singletons. The sequencing sample was made of memory CD4+ T cells from blood. These receptors originate from a female donor in good health, serving as a healthy control.

This clonotype was detected a few times. The chain uses TRBV20-1 and TRBJ2-7, with 7 nucleotides matching TRBD2. The CDR3 spans 15 residues. With 0 bases clipped from V and 0 bases from J, the junction kept 5 bases outside the gene matches. Germline V gene lookup returns CDR1 DFQATT and CDR2 SNEGSKA (reference sequence). Written as DNA, the CDR3 is TGCAGTGCTAGAGATCCTAGCGGCACCTCCTACGAGCAGTACTTC. As protein: CSARDPSGTSYEQYF.

This clonotype was picked up a small number of times. The V gene is TRBV7-2, the J gene TRBJ2-7, with 12 bases that match TRBD2. CDR3 length: 15 amino acids. Looked up from germline, CDR1 is SGHTA and CDR2 is FQGNSA. V shed 5 bases, J shed 6 bases, and the junction held 8 bases outside the gene matches. The CDR3 protein is CASSPRLAGAREQYF. Here the CDR3 DNA reads TGTGCCAGCAGCCCCCGACTAGCGGGAGCCCGCGAGCAGTACTTC.

The chain uses TRBV12-3 or TRBV12-4 and TRBJ1-5, with a possible D match to TRBD1 (5 bases). V dropped 5 bases and J dropped 6 bases, with 11 bases sitting between them. CDR3 length equals 13 residues. CDR3 sequence (DNA): TGTGCCAGCAGTGCAGGGATGGGTCAGCCCCAGCATTTT. It is translated as CASSAGMGQPQHF.

This clonotype occurred a few times. The chain is built from TRBV7-2 and TRBJ1-5; a weak D match, TRBD1 (6 bases). Germline-derived CDR1 and CDR2 are SGHTA and FQGNSA. This CDR3 is built from 15 residues. Trimming shortened V by 0 bases and J by 7 bases, and 13 bases separated the two germline ends. CDR3 in amino acids: CASSLAMGGDQPQHF. In DNA, the CDR3 is TGTGCCAGCAGCTTAGCTATGGGGGGCGACCAGCCCCAGCATTTT.

This clonotype was counted many times. V gene TRBV4-1 combines with J gene TRBJ2-3; 8 bases map to TRBD2. The CDR3 is made up of 23 amino acids. Germline CDR1 is MGHRA and CDR2 is YSYEKL. V lost 1 base to trimming and J lost 2 bases; unmatched junction nucleotides: 26. The CDR3 DNA reads as TGCGCCAGCAGCCAAGGTGATTTCGTAACAACAAAAACCGGGAGGGGATACACAGATACGCAGTATTTT. Its translation: CASSQGDFVTTKTGRGYTDTQYF.

The V call is TRBV6-2 or TRBV6-3, the J call TRBJ1-4, with unresolved D. Germline V gene lookup returns CDR1 MNHEY and CDR2 SVGEGT. V was pared by 5 bases and J by 7 bases, with 8 bases between. CDR3 length equals 12 residues. In DNA form, the CDR3 reads TGTGCCAGCAGTAGGATAGGTGAAAAACTGTTTTTT. This sequence encodes CASSRIGEKLFF.

This clonotype was detected a few times. The V call is TRBV3-1, the J call TRBJ2-1; TRBD2 aligns across 10 bases. V was pared by 4 bases and J by 7 bases, with 7 bases of the junction left unmatched. Looked up from germline, CDR1 is LGHDT and CDR2 is YNNKEL (reference sequence). The length of the CDR3 is 15 residues. The CDR3 reads CASSLIAGGGNEQFF. CDR3 nucleotide sequence: TGTGCCAGCAGCCTCATAGCGGGAGGTGGGAATGAGCAGTTCTTC.

V gene TRBV7-3 combines with J gene TRBJ1-1; D gene ambiguous. This CDR3 is built from 12 residues. The germline V and J ends were trimmed by 4 bases and 11 bases, with 14 bases remaining between them. In germline, CDR1 is SGHTA, CDR2 FQGTGA. CDR3 nucleotide sequence: TGTGCCAGCAGCTCCAGCTCGGGTAGGGCTTTCTTT. It is translated as CASSSSSGRAFF.

This clonotype appeared a few times. CDR3 sequence (DNA): TGCAGTGCTAGAGATATCGGCAGGGGTTGGAATCAGCCCCAGCATTTT. Translating it yields CSARDIGRGWNQPQHF. This chain links TRBV20-1 with TRBJ1-5; weak D call: TRBD1 (6 bases). This CDR3 comprises 16 residues. Germline V gives CDR1 DFQATT, CDR2 SNEGSKA (reference sequence). V gave up 0 bases and J gave up 4 bases, with 16 bases separating them.

This clonotype was observed a few times. V gene TRBV7-3 combines with J gene TRBJ2-2, with 14 bases lining up with TRBD2. Looked up from germline, CDR1 is SGHTA and CDR2 is FQGTGA. The CDR3 length is 17 residues. Trimming cost V 5 bases and J 7 bases; bases outside gene matches: 9. This CDR3 is CASSRGTSGSVGGELFF. The CDR3 DNA sequence: TGTGCCAGCAGCCGAGGGACTAGCGGGAGTGTCGGCGGGGAGCTGTTTTTT.

Ten or more counts support this clonotype. The chain uses TRBV5-1 and TRBJ2-7; TRBD2 aligns across 11 bases. V lost 4 bases and J lost 5; bases outside the gene matches: 2. The CDR3 consists of 13 residues. Per germline, CDR1 SGHRS and CDR2 YFSETQ. CDR3 bases: TGCGCCAGCAGCCCGGGACTAGCGGACGAGCAGTACTTC. Translation gives CASSPGLADEQYF. Full variable domain (outside the CDR3, taken from reference TRBV5-1 and TRBJ2-7): KAGVTQTPRYLIKTRGQQVTLSCSPISGHRSVSWYQQTPGQGLQFLFEYFSETQRNKGNFPGRFSGRQFSNSRSEMNVSTLELGDSALYLCASSPGLADEQYFGPGTRLTVT.

This chain joins TRBV5-1 and TRBJ2-7; D unresolved. V was cut by 0 bases and J by 4 bases, with 11 bases left in between. Germline values: CDR1 SGHRS, CDR2 YFSETQ. The CDR3 runs to 14 residues. The CDR3 protein is CASSLGLNEYEQYF. CDR3 sequence (DNA): TGCGCCAGCAGCTTGGGTCTAAACGAATACGAGCAGTACTTC.

The rearrangement links TRBV27 to TRBJ2-2; 9 bases agree with TRBD1. Germline CDR1 reads MNHEY; CDR2 reads SMNVEV (reference sequence). With 5 bases clipped from V and 7 bases from J, the junction kept 8 bases outside the gene matches. The CDR3 length is 15 residues. CDR3 protein: CASSTQTGGFGELFF. For the CDR3, the DNA is TGTGCCAGCAGTACCCAAACAGGGGGCTTCGGGGAGCTGTTTTTT.

This clonotype was detected ten times or more. The CDR3 DNA sequence: TGCGCCAGCAGCCAAGTCTCAGGCAGGGCCAATGAGCAGTTCTTC. Its translation is CASSQVSGRANEQFF. The chain has TRBV4-3 and TRBJ2-1, with a possible D match to TRBD1 (5 bases). This CDR3 has 15 amino acids. The germline V gene has CDR1 LGHNA and CDR2 YSLEER. V was clipped by 1 base and J by 6 bases, with 13 bases between them.

This chain joins TRBV5-6 and TRBJ2-5, with D uncertain. The CDR3 is made up of 15 amino acids. The V gene's germline CDR1 is SGHDT and CDR2 YYEEEE. V lost 2 bases to trimming and J lost 2 bases, with 13 bases between them. Here the CDR3 DNA reads TGTGCCAGCAGCTTCGGCGGTGTTGGGCAAGAGACCCAGTACTTC. The encoded protein is CASSFGGVGQETQYF. The full variable domain, rest sourced from reference TRBV5-6 and TRBJ2-5, is DAGVTQSPTHLIKTRGQQVTLRCSPKSGHDTVSWYQQALGQGPQFIFQYYEEEERQRGNFPDRFSGHQFPNYSSELNVNALLLGDSALYLCASSFGGVGQETQYFGPGTRLLVL.

Only a few counts were recorded for this clonotype. The chain recombines TRBV5-1 with TRBJ1-1; tentative D call: TRBD1 (5 bases). The CDR3 is made up of 15 amino acids. V was trimmed by 2 bases and J by 0 bases, leaving 11 bases between them. Looked up from germline, CDR1 is SGHRS and CDR2 is YFSETQ. CDR3 coding DNA: TGCGCCAGCAGCTTTGGGGCTCCCGTGAACACTGAAGCTTTCTTT. Protein: CASSFGAPVNTEAFF.

This clonotype has a count of ten or more. The chain carries TRBV6-1 and TRBJ1-6; D gene ambiguous. Germline V gives CDR1 MNHNS, CDR2 SASEGT. Between the trimmed V and J ends, which lost 3 bases and 8 bases, there was a span of 11 bases. CDR3 length: 14 amino acids. The CDR3 nucleotides are TGTGCCAGCAGTGAGCGTTTAGGAGATTCACCCCTCCACTTT. Translating it yields CASSERLGDSPLHF.

This clonotype showed up just a few times. The CDR3 protein is CASRHEGSTEAFF. DNA of the CDR3: TGTGCCAGCAGACACGAGGGTTCCACTGAAGCTTTCTTT. V is TRBV3-1 and J is TRBJ1-1; D is unresolved. CDR1 and CDR2 (germline): LGHDT, YNNKEL (reference sequence). The CDR3 loop spans 13 amino acids. Trimming took off 6 bases at V and 4 bases at J, with 12 bases between the two ends.

This clonotype was detected a few times. V and J are TRBV12-3 or TRBV12-4 and TRBJ2-1; 9 bases agree with TRBD1. This CDR3 spans 14 amino acids. The ends lost 3 bases at V and 10 bases at J; junction bases unmatched: 7. The CDR3 DNA sequence: TGTGCCAGCAGTTTTACGGGACAGGGTAACGAGCAGTTCTTC. It is translated as CASSFTGQGNEQFF.

J is TRBJ2-6 and V is TRBV27; the D gene is possibly TRBD1 (6 bases). Between the trimmed V and J ends, which lost 2 bases and 2 bases, there was a span of 22 bases. Germline V gene data show CDR1 as MNHEY and CDR2 as SMNVEV (reference sequence). CDR3 length equals 20 residues. CDR3: CASSLGSASGVGTGANVLTF. CDR3 sequence (DNA): TGTGCCAGCAGTTTAGGGTCCGCCTCAGGGGTAGGTACTGGGGCCAACGTCCTGACTTTC.